This T cell receptor (beta chain) came from a study of blood T cells in healthy people across ages. The CDR3 loop spans 13 amino acids. Trimming took off 5 bases at V and 10 bases at J, with 17 bases between the two ends. Germline V gene sequence: CDR1 MNHEY, CDR2 SMNVEV (reference sequence). There are a few counts of this clonotype. What it recognizes is unknown. Together with a sample-barcoded 5' primer, a J-beta primer mix was included in a second PCR lasting roughly 7 to 11 cycles. MiXCR was run by TCRdb on the 5' RACE reads, yielding one entry per CDR3 protein. The repertoire holds 850,000 to 950,000 distinct CDR3 sequences, with 29% as singletons. Findings and caveats of the study: Strong correlation existed between TCR beta diversity and naive T cell percentage.

The rearrangement joins TRBV27 to TRBJ1-1; D might be TRBD1 (6 bases). The sequence was collected from a woman aged 80 or over in good health. The sample was blood. The CDR3 nucleotides are TGTGCCAGCAGTAGAAGAACAGGGAGCGTAGCTTTCTTT. Translating gives CASSRRTGSVAFF.